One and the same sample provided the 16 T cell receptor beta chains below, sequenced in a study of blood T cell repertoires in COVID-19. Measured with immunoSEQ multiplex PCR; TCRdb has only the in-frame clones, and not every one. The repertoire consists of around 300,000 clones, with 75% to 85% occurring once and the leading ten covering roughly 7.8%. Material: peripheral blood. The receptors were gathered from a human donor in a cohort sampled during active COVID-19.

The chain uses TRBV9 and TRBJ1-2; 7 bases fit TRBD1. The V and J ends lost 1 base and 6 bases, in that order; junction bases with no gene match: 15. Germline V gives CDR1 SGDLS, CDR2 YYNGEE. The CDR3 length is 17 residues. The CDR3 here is CASSVSPTGKGEDGYTF. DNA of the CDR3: TGTGCCAGCAGCGTATCCCCGACAGGGAAGGGCGAAGATGGCTACACCTTC.

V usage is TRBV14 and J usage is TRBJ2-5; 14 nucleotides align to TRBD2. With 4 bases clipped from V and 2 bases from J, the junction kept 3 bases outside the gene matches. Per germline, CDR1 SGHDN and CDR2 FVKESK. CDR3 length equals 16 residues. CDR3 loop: CASSRGLAGGQETQYF. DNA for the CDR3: TGTGCCAGCAGCCGAGGACTAGCGGGGGGACAAGAGACCCAGTACTTC. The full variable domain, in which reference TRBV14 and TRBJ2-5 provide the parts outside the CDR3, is EAGVTQFPSHSVIEKGQTVTLRCDPISGHDNLYWYRRVMGKEIKFLLHFVKESKQDESGMPNNRFLAERTGGTYSTLKVQPAELEDSGVYFCASSRGLAGGQETQYFGPGTRLLVL.

CDR3 sequence (DNA): TGTGCCAGCAGCTTAGGTACAGGGATCTCCTACGAGCAGTACTTC. Its translation: CASSLGTGISYEQYF. The V and J genes are TRBV11-2 and TRBJ2-7; possibly TRBD1 for D (6 bases). V lost 1 base to trimming and J lost 0 bases, with 10 bases between them. The CDR3 contains 15 residues. Per germline, CDR1 SGHAT and CDR2 FQNNGV.

The CDR3, as DNA: TGTGCCAGCAGTCTATCGACAGGGGTGAGGAACATTCAGTACTTC. This gives the protein CASSLSTGVRNIQYF. The chain links TRBV3-1 (or the pseudogene TRBV3-2) to TRBJ2-4; 8 bases agree with TRBD1. V was clipped by 6 bases and J by 7 bases; unmatched bases: 11. This CDR3 spans 15 amino acids. Germline assignment: CDR1 LGHDT and CDR2 YNNKEL (reference sequence).

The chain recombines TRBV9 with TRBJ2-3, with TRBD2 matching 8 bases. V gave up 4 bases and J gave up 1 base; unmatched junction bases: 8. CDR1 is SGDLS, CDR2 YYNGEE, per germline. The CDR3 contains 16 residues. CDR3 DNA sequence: TGTGCCAGCAGCCCACGGGGGGGGACACGCACAGATACGCAGTATTTT. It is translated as CASSPRGGTRTDTQYF.

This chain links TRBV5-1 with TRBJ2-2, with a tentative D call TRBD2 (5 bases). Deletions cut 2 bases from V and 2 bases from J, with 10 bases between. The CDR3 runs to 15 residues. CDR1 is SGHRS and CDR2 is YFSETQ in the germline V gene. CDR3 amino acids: CASSLAARNTGELFF. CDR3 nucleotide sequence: TGCGCCAGCAGCTTAGCGGCTCGTAACACCGGGGAGCTGTTTTTT.

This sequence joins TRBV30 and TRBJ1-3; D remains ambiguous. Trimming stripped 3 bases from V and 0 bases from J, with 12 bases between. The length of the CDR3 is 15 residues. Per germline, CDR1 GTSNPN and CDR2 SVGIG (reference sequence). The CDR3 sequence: CAWSPTSFSGNTIYF. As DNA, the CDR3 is TGTGCCTGGAGCCCGACAAGTTTCTCTGGAAACACCATATATTTT.

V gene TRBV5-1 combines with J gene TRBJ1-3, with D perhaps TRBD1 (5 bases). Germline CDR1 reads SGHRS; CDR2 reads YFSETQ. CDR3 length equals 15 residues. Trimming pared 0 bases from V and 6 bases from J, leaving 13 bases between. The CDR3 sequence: CASSLDRRGENTIYF. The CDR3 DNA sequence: TGCGCCAGCAGCTTGGACCGACGGGGGGAAAACACCATATATTTT.

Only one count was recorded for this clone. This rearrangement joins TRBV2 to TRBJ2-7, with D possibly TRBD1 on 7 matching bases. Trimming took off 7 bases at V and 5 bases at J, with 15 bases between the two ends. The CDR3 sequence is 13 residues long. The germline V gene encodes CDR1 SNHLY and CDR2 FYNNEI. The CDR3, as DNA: TGTGCCAGCAATAGGAGGGGGCTGGACGAGCAGTACTTC. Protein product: CASNRRGLDEQYF.

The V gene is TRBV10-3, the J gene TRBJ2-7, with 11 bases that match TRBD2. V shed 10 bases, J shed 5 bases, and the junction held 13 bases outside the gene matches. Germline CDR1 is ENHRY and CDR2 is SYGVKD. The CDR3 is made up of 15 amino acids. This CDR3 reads CATQQTSGALDEQYF. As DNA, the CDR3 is TGTGCCACCCAACAGACTAGCGGGGCCCTAGACGAGCAGTACTTC.

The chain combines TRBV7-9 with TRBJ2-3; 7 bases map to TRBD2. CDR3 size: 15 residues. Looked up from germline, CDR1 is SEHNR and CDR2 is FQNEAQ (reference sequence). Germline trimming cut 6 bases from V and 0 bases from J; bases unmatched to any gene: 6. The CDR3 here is CASRPGGGSTDTQYF. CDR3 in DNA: TGTGCCAGCAGACCCGGCGGGGGAAGCACAGATACGCAGTATTTT.

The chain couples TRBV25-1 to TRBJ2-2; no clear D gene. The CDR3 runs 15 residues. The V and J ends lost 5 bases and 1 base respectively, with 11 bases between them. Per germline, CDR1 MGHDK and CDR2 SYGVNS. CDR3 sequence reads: CASSTAVRNTGELFF. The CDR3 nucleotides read TGTGCCAGCAGTACCGCCGTGAGGAACACCGGGGAGCTGTTTTTT.

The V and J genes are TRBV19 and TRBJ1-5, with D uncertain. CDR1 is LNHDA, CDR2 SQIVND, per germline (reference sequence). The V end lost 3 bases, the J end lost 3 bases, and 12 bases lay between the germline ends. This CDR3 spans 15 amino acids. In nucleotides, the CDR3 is TGTGCCAGTAGTATCGGGTGGGTAAACAATCAGCCCCAGCATTTT. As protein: CASSIGWVNNQPQHF. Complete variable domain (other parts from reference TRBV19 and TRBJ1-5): DGGITQSPKYLFRKEGQNVTLSCEQNLNHDAMYWYRQDPGQGLRLIYYSQIVNDFQKGDIAEGYSVSREKKESFPLTVTSAQKNPTAFYLCASSIGWVNNQPQHFGDGTRLSIL.

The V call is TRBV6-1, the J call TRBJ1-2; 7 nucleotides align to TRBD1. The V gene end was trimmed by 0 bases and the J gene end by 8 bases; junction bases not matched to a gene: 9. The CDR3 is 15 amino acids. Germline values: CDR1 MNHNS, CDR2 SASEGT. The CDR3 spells CASSEALLRDSGYTF. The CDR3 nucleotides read TGTGCCAGCAGTGAAGCGCTTCTGAGGGACAGCGGCTACACCTTC.

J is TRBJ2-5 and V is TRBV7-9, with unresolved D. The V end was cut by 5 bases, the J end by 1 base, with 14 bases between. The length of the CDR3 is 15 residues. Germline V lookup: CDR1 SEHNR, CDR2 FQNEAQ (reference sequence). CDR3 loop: CASSPFGLAQETQYF. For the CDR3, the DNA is TGTGCCAGCAGCCCGTTTGGGTTAGCCCAAGAGACCCAGTACTTC.

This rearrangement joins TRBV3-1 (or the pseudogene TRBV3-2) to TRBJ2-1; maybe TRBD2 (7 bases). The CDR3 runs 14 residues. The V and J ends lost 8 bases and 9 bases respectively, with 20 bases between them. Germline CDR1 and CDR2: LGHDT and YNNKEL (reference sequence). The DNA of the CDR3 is TGTGCCAGCCATGAGGGGGGGGGCCGTAGTGAGCAGTTCTTC. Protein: CASHEGGGRSEQFF.